The 15 T cell receptor beta chains listed next were all sequenced from one sample in a study of control samples from healthy donors and cancer patients. Generated by immunoSEQ multiplex PCR, the TCRdb table keeps only in-frame clones and is missing some. The repertoire consists of about 120,000 clones, with more than 85% occurring once and the leading ten covering about 2.8%. The sequencing input was blood. These receptors originate from a young man in good health.

This chain joins TRBV5-1 and TRBJ2-4, with 8 nucleotides matching TRBD2. With V trimmed by 0 bases and J by 5 bases, 1 base remained unmatched. In germline, CDR1 is SGHRS, CDR2 YFSETQ. The CDR3 sequence is 14 residues long. CDR3 DNA sequence: TGCGCCAGCAGCTTGGCCGGGGGGGAAAACATTCAGTACTTC. Protein sequence: CASSLAGGENIQYF.

This chain connects TRBV12-3 or TRBV12-4 to TRBJ1-1; the D gene is possibly TRBD1 (6 bases). CDR3 length equals 12 residues. The ends were cut back, 6 bases at V and 5 bases at J, with 10 bases in the middle. The CDR3 DNA sequence: TGTGCCAGCAGAAACAGGGAAACTGAAGCTTTCTTT. It specifies CASRNRETEAFF.

The CDR3: CASIGRVGSYEQYF. The CDR3 DNA sequence: TGTGCCAGCATCGGCAGGGTGGGGTCCTACGAGCAGTACTTC. The chain employs TRBV2 and TRBJ2-7; D may be TRBD1 (5 bases). Per germline, CDR1 SNHLY and CDR2 FYNNEI. V was clipped by 7 bases and J by 1 base, with 14 bases between them. The length of the CDR3 is 14 residues.

The chain is built from TRBV6-5 and TRBJ2-7; a possible D gene is TRBD2 (7 bases). CDR1 is MNHEY, CDR2 SVGAGI, per germline. The CDR3 has 15 amino acids. Trimming removed 5 bases from V and 7 bases from J, with 21 bases in between. CDR3 sequence (DNA): TGTGCCAGCAGTCCCGCTAGGGGGGGGCCCTTTGAGCAGTACGTC. It codes for CASSPARGGPFEQYV.

The chain combines TRBV24-1 with TRBJ2-2, with D possibly TRBD2 on 5 matching bases. This CDR3 is built from 12 residues. Germline V gene data show CDR1 as KGHDR and CDR2 as SFDVKD. V lost 4 bases and J 10 bases, leaving 9 bases between the germline ends. The CDR3 bases are TGTGCCACCAGTGACCCGGGAAAGGAGCTGTTTTTT. Its translation is CATSDPGKELFF.

The chain has TRBV3-1 (or the pseudogene TRBV3-2) and TRBJ2-2, with 7 bases aligning to TRBD2. V shed 1 base, J shed 6 bases, and the junction held 8 bases outside the gene matches. The CDR3 has 16 residues. CDR1 and CDR2 from the germline V gene are LGHDT and YNNKEL (reference sequence). CDR3 nucleotides: TGTGCCAGCAGCCAAGCGCAAGCGGGGCTAGCCGGGGAGCTGTTTTTT. The encoded protein is CASSQAQAGLAGELFF.

The chain is built from TRBV21-1 and TRBJ2-3. TRBV21-1 is a recognized pseudogene. This CDR3 is 16 amino acids long. The CDR3 loop is CASSKALRLWGNTQYF. CDR3 bases: TGTGCCAGCAGCAAAGCGCTAAGGCTTTGGGGGAATACGCAGTATTTT.

The chain employs TRBV6-2 or TRBV6-3 and TRBJ2-5, with D tentatively TRBD2 (5 bases). Trimming cost V 6 bases and J 2 bases, with 22 bases left between them. This CDR3 has 17 residues. Per the germline V gene, CDR1 is MNHEY and CDR2 is SVGEGT. The CDR3 coding sequence is TGTGCCAGCAGCGACCCCGGTCGAGCGGACCTTCAAGAGACCCAGTACTTC. Residues: CASSDPGRADLQETQYF.

The gene calls are TRBV14 and TRBJ2-5, with TRBD2 matching 10 bases. The germline CDR1 and CDR2 sequences are SGHDN and FVKESK. The V segment lost 1 base and the J segment 2 bases; nucleotides outside the gene matches: 4. This CDR3 has 16 amino acids. CDR3 residues: CASSQVIAGGQETQYF. The DNA of the CDR3 is TGTGCCAGCAGCCAAGTGATAGCGGGGGGACAAGAGACCCAGTACTTC.

The J gene is TRBJ1-1, the V gene TRBV10-3; D possibly corresponds to TRBD1 (6 bases). CDR1 and CDR2 (germline): ENHRY, SYGVKD. This CDR3 comprises 11 residues. V was cut by 10 bases and J by 11 bases, with 17 bases left in between. The DNA for the CDR3 is TGTGCCAGTATACTGGGACAAATGGCTTTCTTT. It codes for CASILGQMAFF.

The chain employs TRBV14 and TRBJ2-1; 9 bases line up with TRBD1. CDR3 length equals 14 residues. The V segment lost 3 bases and the J segment 8 bases; nucleotides outside the gene matches: 5. Germline CDR1 and CDR2: SGHDN and FVKESK. The CDR3 reads CASSHDRGGYEQFF. The CDR3 coding sequence is TGTGCCAGCAGCCATGACAGGGGGGGCTATGAGCAGTTCTTC.

The chain recombines TRBV5-1 with TRBJ1-4, with D perhaps matching TRBD1 (6 bases). Per germline, CDR1 SGHRS and CDR2 YFSETQ. V was pared by 2 bases and J by 8 bases, with 10 bases between. The CDR3 sequence is 13 residues long. Here the CDR3 reads CASSFRGGEKLFF. The CDR3 region has the DNA TGCGCCAGCAGCTTCAGGGGCGGCGAAAAACTGTTTTTT.

This chain links TRBV6-6 with TRBJ2-5, with 7 bases identical to TRBD1. V lost 7 bases and J lost 1; bases outside the gene matches: 6. This CDR3 contains 14 residues. Germline-derived CDR1 and CDR2 are MNHNY and SVGAGI (reference sequence). This CDR3 is CASTPGQTQETQYF. The CDR3 DNA sequence: TGTGCCAGCACCCCGGGACAGACCCAAGAGACCCAGTACTTC.

This chain links TRBV6-5 with TRBJ1-2; a possible D gene is TRBD1 (6 bases). The germline gives CDR1 MNHEY, CDR2 SVGAGI. Deletions cut 2 bases from V and 7 bases from J, with 14 bases between. This CDR3 has 14 amino acids. The DNA for the CDR3 is TGTGCCAGCAGTTACCTAGGGGGTGAGCTTGGCTACACCTTC. As protein: CASSYLGGELGYTF.

V is TRBV2 and J is TRBJ1-5, with D tentatively TRBD1 (6 bases). Germline lookup yields CDR1 SNHLY and CDR2 FYNNEI. This CDR3 region has 15 residues. Trimming removed 6 bases from V and 2 bases from J, with 14 bases in between. The CDR3 reads CASRLQGSGNQPQHF. CDR3 nucleotide sequence: TGTGCCAGCAGATTACAGGGATCCGGCAATCAGCCCCAGCATTTT.